This TCR beta chain was documented in a study of Ad26.COV2.S vaccination and SARS-CoV-2 variants. Background on the study: The donor was enrolled in the Ad26.COV2.S arm of the COV1001 trial.

This clone was seen more than once but under ten times. The CDR3 has 12 residues. As to treatment: over 15 received Ad26.COV2.S at low or high dose, single or two shots; about 5 received placebo; per-sample allocation not given. Each sample was drawn 63 days after the first injection (of vaccine or placebo). The administered vaccine (an Ad26 vector) expressed Wuhan-strain SARS-CoV-2 spike. Method: immunoSEQ multiplex PCR; TCRdb's copy keeps in-frame clones and lacks some. The table includes about 350,000 clones, about 85% detected once. The V gene is TRBV5-7, the J gene TRBJ1-4; 9 positions agree with TRBD1. TRBV5-7 is an ORF, with its function uncertain. The sequence came from a person between 18 and 65 years old who received the Ad26.COV2.S COVID-19 vaccine or a placebo. Sequencing used peripheral blood, obtained in a trial of Ad26.COV2.S vaccine versus placebo. CDR3 residues: CNRGPSNEKLFF. The CDR3 nucleotides read TGTAACAGGGGGCCGTCTAATGAAAAACTGTTTTTT.